Below, 24 T cell receptor beta chains from the same sample are listed, as sequenced in a study of regulatory T cells in long-lasting Graves disease. The authors built TCR beta libraries using iRepertoire HTBI primers and Arm-PCR of CDR3 regions. TCRdb re-called the multiplex PCR reads with MiXCR, one entry per CDR3 protein. The sample holds roughly 510,000 distinct CDR3 sequences, around 15% seen once. The time point here: newly diagnosed GD, antithyroid drugs for less than 3 months. RNA from PBMCs was the source of the TCR library. These data also featured in a second study, about T cells in Graves' hyperthyroidism and ophthalmopathy.

The source material was peripheral blood mononuclear cells (PBMCs), sampled at new diagnosis, from a patient treated with antithyroid drugs. These receptors came from a young man with Graves disease.

The table lists this clonotype with many counts. V gene TRBV5-1 combines with J gene TRBJ2-1, with TRBD2 identical over 8 bases. V shed 2 bases, J shed 8 bases, and the junction held 6 bases outside the gene matches. Per the germline V gene, CDR1 is SGHRS and CDR2 is YFSETQ. This CDR3 comprises 14 residues. CDR3 in DNA: TGCGCCAGCAGCTTAGGGACTAGGGCCCATGAGCAGTTCTTC. Translated: CASSLGTRAHEQFF.

This clonotype appeared a few times. The chain joins TRBV20-1 to TRBJ2-7; D gene unclear. V lost 4 bases, J lost 0 bases, and 10 bases lay in between. The CDR3 contains 13 residues. From germline, CDR1 is DFQATT and CDR2 SNEGSKA (reference sequence). The CDR3 here is CSAKVPSSYEQYF. In DNA, the CDR3 is TGCAGTGCTAAAGTCCCATCCTCCTACGAGCAGTACTTC.

This sequence joins TRBV27 and TRBJ2-3, with D maybe TRBD1 (6 bases). CDR3 length: 15 residues. The ends were cut back, 4 bases at V and 3 bases at J, with 14 bases in the middle. Germline CDR1 reads MNHEY; CDR2 reads SMNVEV (reference sequence). DNA for the CDR3: TGTGCCAGCAGTTACGCAACAGGGCTGACAGATACGCAGTATTTT. Amino acid sequence: CASSYATGLTDTQYF.

This clonotype came up many times. This chain links TRBV5-1 with TRBJ1-1, with D uncertain. CDR3 size: 16 residues. Looked up from germline, CDR1 is SGHRS and CDR2 is YFSETQ. Trimming cost V 0 bases and J 2 bases, with 14 bases left between them. CDR3 loop: CASSLDPVGGNTEAFF. Here the CDR3 DNA reads TGCGCCAGCAGCTTGGATCCCGTGGGCGGCAACACTGAAGCTTTCTTT.

The table lists this clonotype with many counts. The CDR3 region has the DNA TGTGCCACAAGTTTATCTGAAAAACTGTTTTTT. It codes for CATSLSEKLFF. The genes are TRBV6-1 and TRBJ1-4, with D unclear. V was shortened by 10 bases and J by 7 bases, with 10 bases between the two germline ends. CDR1 and CDR2 (germline): MNHNS, SASEGT. This CDR3 contains 11 residues.

This clonotype was recorded many times. The V gene is TRBV6-2 or TRBV6-3, the J gene TRBJ1-5; 9 positions agree with TRBD1. V gave up 4 bases and J gave up 1 base; unmatched junction bases: 2. Germline CDR1 MNHEY, CDR2 SVGEGT. The CDR3 covers 15 residues. The CDR3, as DNA: TGTGCCAGCAGTTGGACAGGGGAGAGCAATCAGCCCCAGCATTTT. This sequence encodes CASSWTGESNQPQHF.

This CDR3 reads CASSGGPGLTPGSEKLFF. CDR3 DNA sequence: TGCGCCAGCAGCGGAGGGCCCGGACTGACGCCGGGGAGTGAAAAACTGTTTTTT. J is TRBJ1-4 and V is TRBV4-1; no reliable D call. This CDR3 comprises 18 residues. The germline V gene encodes CDR1 MGHRA and CDR2 YSYEKL. The V and J ends lost 5 bases and 7 bases respectively, with 26 bases between them.

This clonotype was recorded a few times. This sequence joins TRBV7-9 and TRBJ2-6; D is uncertain. Trimming cost V 7 bases and J 3 bases, with 7 bases left between them. The CDR3 has 13 amino acids. Germline CDR1 is SEHNR and CDR2 is FQNEAQ (reference sequence). CDR3 loop: CASNPIGANVLTF. The CDR3 DNA is TGTGCCAGCAATCCTATTGGGGCCAACGTCCTGACTTTC. The variable domain in full, completed from reference TRBV7-9 and TRBJ2-6, reads DTGVSQNPRHKITKRGQNVTFRCDPISEHNRLYWYRQTLGQGPEFLTYFQNEAQLEKSRLLSDRFSAERPKGSFSTLEIQRTEQGDSAMYLCASNPIGANVLTFGAGSRLTVL.

This clonotype came up a few times. The rearrangement links TRBV25-1 to TRBJ2-3, with TRBD2 identical over 7 bases. After removal of 8 bases from V and 6 bases from J, the junction contained 5 bases not matched to a gene. This CDR3 region has 12 residues. In germline, CDR1 is MGHDK, CDR2 SYGVNS. The DNA for the CDR3 is TGTGCCAGCGTGGGGGAGGGGGATACGCAGTATTTT. This codes for CASVGEGDTQYF. The full variable domain, rest sourced from reference TRBV25-1 and TRBJ2-3, is EADIYQTPRYLVIGTGKKITLECSQTMGHDKMYWYQQDPGMELHLIHYSYGVNSTEKGDLSSESTVSRIRTEHFPLTLESARPSHTSQYLCASVGEGDTQYFGPGTRLTVL.

Details on this clonotype: One base away lies a much larger clone, so this may be a sequencing read error. J is TRBJ2-3 and V is TRBV30; tentative D call: TRBD1 (6 bases). The end of the DNA fits TRBJ2-1 better, so the J call may be wrong. The V gene's germline CDR1 is GTSNPN and CDR2 SVGIG (reference sequence). The CDR3 is 15 residues long. The CDR3 DNA reads as TGTGCCTGGAGTGTACGTTTGAGACAGGTTAGTGAGCAGTTCTTC. Encoded protein: CAWSVRLRQVSEQFF.

The table lists this clonotype with many counts. This chain links TRBV11-2 with TRBJ2-7; D call uncertain. The CDR3 sequence is 13 residues long. The ends were cut back, 0 bases at V and 6 bases at J, with 9 bases in the middle. Germline V gene data show CDR1 as SGHAT and CDR2 as FQNNGV. CDR3 loop: CASSLERPGEQYF. The CDR3 DNA is TGTGCCAGCAGCTTAGAGCGTCCGGGCGAGCAGTACTTC.

The V call is TRBV20-1, the J call TRBJ2-5; D is tentatively TRBD1 or TRBD2 (5 bases each). The V end lost 3 bases, the J end lost 5 bases, and 22 bases lay between the germline ends. CDR1 and CDR2 (germline): DFQATT, SNEGSKA (reference sequence). CDR3 length: 16 residues. In DNA, the CDR3 is TGCAGTGCTAGCATCACCCCCGGGGCTACTGTGGAGACCCAGTACTTC. It encodes CSASITPGATVETQYF.

At least ten counts were recorded for this clonotype. The V and J genes are TRBV30 and TRBJ1-4, with D maybe TRBD1 (6 bases). The V and J ends lost 0 bases and 5 bases respectively, with 10 bases between them. Per the germline V gene, CDR1 is GTSNPN and CDR2 is SVGIG (reference sequence). This CDR3 is built from 14 residues. CDR3 bases: TGTGCCTGGAGTGTGCGCAGGGGAAATGAAAAACTGTTTTTT. It specifies CAWSVRRGNEKLFF.

This clonotype has a handful of counts. The chain links TRBV30 to TRBJ1-2; no definite D call. The ends were cut back, 5 bases at V and 8 bases at J, with 12 bases in the middle. Looked up from germline, CDR1 is GTSNPN and CDR2 is SVGIG (reference sequence). This CDR3 has 11 residues. DNA for the CDR3: TGTGCCTGGTCCCGTGAGTTCGGCTACACCTTC. Protein sequence: CAWSREFGYTF.

In its sample, this clonotype was seen many times. This chain joins TRBV9 and TRBJ2-7; D possibly corresponds to TRBD1 (6 bases). The V end was cut by 0 bases, the J end by 0 bases, with 7 bases between. Germline loops: CDR1 SGDLS, CDR2 YYNGEE. The CDR3 has 14 amino acids. CDR3 sequence reads: CASSVGQASYEQYF. CDR3 in DNA: TGTGCCAGCAGCGTAGGACAGGCCTCCTACGAGCAGTACTTC.

About this clonotype: The junction departs from germline at one end; a sequencing error may be responsible. The genes are TRBV7-7 and TRBJ2-2; 12 bases align to TRBD2. CDR1 and CDR2 from the germline V gene are SSHAT and FNYEAQ (reference sequence). The CDR3 consists of 17 residues. The CDR3 sequence is CASSHLAGGPGTGELFF. CDR3 coding DNA: TGTGCTAGCAGCCACCTAGCGGGAGGGCCGGGCACCGGGGAGCTGTTTTTT. Filled out from reference TRBV7-7 and TRBJ2-2, the complete variable domain reads GAGVSQSPRYKVTKRGQDVTLRCDPISSHATLYWYQQALGQGPEFLTYFNYEAQPDKSGLPSDRFSAERPEGSISTLTIQRTEQRDSAMYRCASSHLAGGPGTGELFFGEGSRLTVL.

Worth noting for this clonotype: A read error may explain this, as a much larger clone is one base away. The V and J genes are TRBV4-1 and TRBJ1-3; D gene uncertain. CDR1 is MGHRA and CDR2 is YSYEKL in the germline V gene. The CDR3 length is 14 residues. CDR3 nucleotide sequence: TGCGCCAGCGGCCAAGATTCGCAGGGAAACACCATATATTTT. Amino acids: CASGQDSQGNTIYF.

This sequence joins TRBV10-3 and TRBJ1-1; no reliable D call. Germline V CDR1 and CDR2: ENHRY, SYGVKD. The CDR3 loop spans 12 amino acids. The V and J ends lost 3 bases and 6 bases respectively, with 8 bases between them. CDR3 bases: TGTGCCATCAGTGATTCTCGGCCTGAAGCTTTCTTT. Residues: CAISDSRPEAFF.

This clonotype was found a few times. The rearrangement links TRBV6-1 to TRBJ2-5; D is perhaps TRBD1 or TRBD2 (5 bases each). The germline V and J ends were trimmed by 5 bases and 3 bases, with 19 bases remaining between them. This CDR3 contains 16 residues. Germline CDR1 is MNHNS and CDR2 is SASEGT. CDR3 nucleotide sequence: TGTGCCAGCAGTACCGGGACCGCTACCGCCGAAGAGACCCAGTACTTC. Residues: CASSTGTATAEETQYF.

There are many counts of this clonotype. The CDR3: CASSFWGASEQFF. The CDR3 region has the DNA TGTGCCAGCAGCTTCTGGGGGGCCAGTGAGCAGTTCTTC. This chain links TRBV5-4 with TRBJ2-1, with D possibly being TRBD1 or TRBD2 (6 bases each). Germline V gives CDR1 SGHNT, CDR2 YYREEE (reference sequence). Trimming removed 2 bases at V and 9 bases at J, with 12 bases between. This CDR3 has 13 residues.

This clonotype has just a few counts. The chain is built from TRBV12-3 or TRBV12-4 and TRBJ2-2; 7 positions match TRBD2. J was trimmed by 7 bases and V by 6 bases; bases with no gene match: 11. This CDR3 spans 15 amino acids. The CDR3 nucleotides read TGTGCCAGCAGCGCCGAAGAGGGGAGGGGCGGGGAGCTGTTTTTT. It translates to CASSAEEGRGGELFF.

This clonotype has a handful of counts. V usage is TRBV11-2 and J usage is TRBJ2-2, with D hard to call. Deletions cut 2 bases from V and 7 bases from J, with 11 bases between. Germline CDR1 reads SGHAT; CDR2 reads FQNNGV. This CDR3 has 14 residues. For the CDR3, the DNA is TGTGCCAGCAGCTTACAAGGTCTGGTCGGGGAGCTGTTTTTT. Amino acid sequence: CASSLQGLVGELFF. Based on the CDR3 plus reference TRBV11-2 and TRBJ2-2, the full variable domain is EAGVAQSPRYKIIEKRQSVAFWCNPISGHATLYWYQQILGQGPKLLIQFQNNGVVDDSQLPKDRFSAERLKGVDSTLKIQPAKLEDSAVYLCASSLQGLVGELFFGEGSRLTVL.

This clonotype was counted many times. The chain combines TRBV20-1 with TRBJ2-3; D might be TRBD2 (6 bases). There are 15 residues in the CDR3. Germline CDR1 reads DFQATT; CDR2 reads SNEGSKA (reference sequence). V dropped 6 bases and J dropped 3 bases, with 19 bases sitting between them. The CDR3 coding sequence is TGCAGTGCCAGGAGGAGGGCGGCCCAGACAGATACGCAGTATTTT. Protein: CSARRRAAQTDTQYF.

CDR3 DNA: TGTGCCAGCAGCGGAGGCACTAGGGGAACTGAAGCTTTCTTT. Translated, it gives CASSGGTRGTEAFF. V usage is TRBV7-8 and J usage is TRBJ1-1, with D possibly matching TRBD1 (5 bases). The CDR3 covers 14 residues. The germline V gene encodes CDR1 SGHVS and CDR2 FQNEAQ. Trimming stripped 5 bases from V and 5 bases from J, with 15 bases between.